This T cell receptor (beta chain) was captured by sequencing in a study of T-cell memory formation after mild COVID-19 (dated by TCRdb to the early 2020s). For the study in its entirety: TCR sequence clusters from the two donors were found to be largely donor specific. Two young, previously healthy adult volunteers, one female and one male, were included in the cohort. Longitudinal TCRalpha and TCRbeta repertoire sequencing tracked T-cell clones expanding and contracting after mild COVID-19 in a couple of donors. Paper-wide results and their limitations: Whether the second-wave clones peaking on day 37 were SARS-CoV-2 specific was not confirmed. Contracting CD4+ clones were located mainly in the CM and EM memory subsets, whereas CD8+ clones were found to be enriched in EMRA. The study included only a couple of mild cases, and larger cohorts that include severe cases with pre-infection samples were judged to be necessary. Balanced CD4/CD8 phenotypes were observed for clones contracting from day 15 to 85, whereas a bias towards CD4+ was observed for a second wave of clones expanding from day 15 to 37. Some responding clones were detected in pre-infection memory, which suggested that pre-existing cross-reactive memory T cells had joined the SARS-CoV-2 response.

Turning to this clonotype: Which antigen it targets is not known. Base qualities were left out, and no much larger clone turns up one base away.

Ficoll-Paque density gradient centrifugation was used to isolate PBMCs. V lost 3 bases and J lost 8 bases, and the count of bases not matched to a germline gene is 10. The germline V gene specifies SGHRS as CDR1 and YFSETQ as CDR2. Reading from cysteine to phenylalanine, the CDR3 counts 16 amino acids. Just CDR3 DNA is preserved here, 48 bases in frame from base 1. Sequencing was carried out with an Illumina NovaSeq 6000. Using 5'RACE with constant-segment primers, TCRalpha and TCRbeta cDNA libraries were constructed, with sample barcodes and unique molecular identifiers added in the process. Trizol reagent was used to extract RNA from every sample. Libraries were amplified in two PCR steps, with a second sample barcode and Illumina TruSeq adapters added in the second step. Libraries were sequenced on an Illumina NovaSeq with 2 x 150 bp paired-end reads. The study's own analysis went as follows. Reads were demultiplexed and collapsed into UMI-guided consensus sequences with migec v1.2.7. Using mixcr v2.1.11, UMI consensuses were aligned to TRA and TRB V and J templates and then assembled into clonotypes. Expanded or contracted clonotypes were those called significant by both edgeR and NoisET, with noise models trained on biological replicates. For edgeR calls, the cutoffs were a false discovery rate-adjusted p below 0.01 and a log2 fold-change threshold of 1. As an exploratory analysis of dynamics, max-normalized trajectories of the 1000 most abundant clonotypes were examined by PCA with hierarchical clustering. Separately sequenced CD4+ and CD8+ repertoires were used to assign a CD4 or CD8 phenotype to each responding clone. TCRdb reprocessed the public reads (quality trimming at Q25 with fastp, clone calling with MiXCR) and kept in-frame beta chains. Every entry covers one CDR3 protein and lists the most common genes and DNA from its rows. In this record, the V and J calls reflect TCRdb's handling and not the investigators' own analysis. This sample lists hundreds of thousands of distinct CDR3 sequences; roughly 22% were detected once. The top ten hold 9.5% to 15% of the sample.

The receptor comes from an adult woman who had mild COVID-19 (a few samples of this study predate the infection). The sample titles of this study are shuffled in the database, so cell type and time point are left out; the donor was told from shared clones. The sequence is built from TRBV5-1 and TRBJ2-1, and 11 junctional nucleotides match TRBD2. Sample: PBMCs or a T cell subset sorted from them (not recorded which). For the CDR3, the sequence is CASSSNSGGATDEQFF. The DNA is as follows: TGCGCCAGCAGCTCGAATAGCGGGGGGGCGACCGATGAGCAGTTCTTC.